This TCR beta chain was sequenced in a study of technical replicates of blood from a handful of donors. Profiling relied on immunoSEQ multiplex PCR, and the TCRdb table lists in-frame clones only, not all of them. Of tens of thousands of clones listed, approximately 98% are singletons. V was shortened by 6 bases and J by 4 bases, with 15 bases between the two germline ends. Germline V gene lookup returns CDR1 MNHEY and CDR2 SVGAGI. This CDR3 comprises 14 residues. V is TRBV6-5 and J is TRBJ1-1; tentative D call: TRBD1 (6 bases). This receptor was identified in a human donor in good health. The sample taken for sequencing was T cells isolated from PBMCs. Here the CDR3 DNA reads TGTGCCAGCAGAGCCAACAGGGCTAGCACTGAAGCTTTCTTT. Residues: CASRANRASTEAFF.